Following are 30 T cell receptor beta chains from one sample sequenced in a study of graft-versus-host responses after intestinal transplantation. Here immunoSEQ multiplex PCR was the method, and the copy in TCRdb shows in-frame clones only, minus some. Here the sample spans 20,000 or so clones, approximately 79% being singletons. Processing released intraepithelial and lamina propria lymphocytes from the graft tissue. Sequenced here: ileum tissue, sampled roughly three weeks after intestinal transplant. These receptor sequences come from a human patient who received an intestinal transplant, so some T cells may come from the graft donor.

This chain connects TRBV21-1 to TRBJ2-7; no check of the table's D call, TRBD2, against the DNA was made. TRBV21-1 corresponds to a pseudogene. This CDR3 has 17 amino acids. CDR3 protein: CASSKFFEDPGVGEQYF. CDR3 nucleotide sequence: TGTGCCAGCAGCAAATTCTTCGAGGATCCCGGAGTCGGCGAGCAGTACTTC.

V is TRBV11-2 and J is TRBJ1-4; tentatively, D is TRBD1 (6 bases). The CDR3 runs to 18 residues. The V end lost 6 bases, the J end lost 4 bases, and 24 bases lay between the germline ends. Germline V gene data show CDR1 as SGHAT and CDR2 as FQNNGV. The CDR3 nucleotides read TGTGCCAGCAGGGACGCCCCGGACAGATATTATGTTAATGAAAAACTGTTTTTT. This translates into CASRDAPDRYYVNEKLFF.

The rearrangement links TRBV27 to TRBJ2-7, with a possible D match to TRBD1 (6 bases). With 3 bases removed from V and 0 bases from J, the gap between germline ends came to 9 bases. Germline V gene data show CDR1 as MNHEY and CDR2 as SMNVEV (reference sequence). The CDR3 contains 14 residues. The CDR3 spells CASSFRGSSYEQYF. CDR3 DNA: TGTGCCAGCAGTTTTAGGGGGAGCTCCTACGAGCAGTACTTC.

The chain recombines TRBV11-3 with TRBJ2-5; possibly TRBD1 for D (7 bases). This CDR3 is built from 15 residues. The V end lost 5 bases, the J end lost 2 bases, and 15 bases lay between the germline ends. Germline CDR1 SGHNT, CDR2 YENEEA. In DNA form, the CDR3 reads TGTGCCAGCAGCCAGGGGGGCCCTGCGCAAGAGACCCAGTACTTC. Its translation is CASSQGGPAQETQYF.

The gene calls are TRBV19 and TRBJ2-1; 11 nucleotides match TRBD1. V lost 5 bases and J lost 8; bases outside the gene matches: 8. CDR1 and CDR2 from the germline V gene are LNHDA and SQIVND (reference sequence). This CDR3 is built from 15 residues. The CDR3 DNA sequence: TGTGCCAGTAGTGAGGGACAGGGGGATATCGATGAGCAGTTCTTC. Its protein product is CASSEGQGDIDEQFF.

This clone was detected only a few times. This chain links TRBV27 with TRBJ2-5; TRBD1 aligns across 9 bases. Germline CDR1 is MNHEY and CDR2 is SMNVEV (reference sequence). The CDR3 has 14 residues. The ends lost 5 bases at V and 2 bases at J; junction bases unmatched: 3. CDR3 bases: TGTGCCAGCAGTATCGGGACAGGGCAAGAGACCCAGTACTTC. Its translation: CASSIGTGQETQYF.

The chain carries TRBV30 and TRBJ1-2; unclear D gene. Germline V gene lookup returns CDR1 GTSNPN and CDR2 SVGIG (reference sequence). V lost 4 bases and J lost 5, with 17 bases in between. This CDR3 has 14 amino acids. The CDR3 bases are TGTGCCTGGATTCGAGTGACAAGAACTTATGGCTACACCTTC. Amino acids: CAWIRVTRTYGYTF.

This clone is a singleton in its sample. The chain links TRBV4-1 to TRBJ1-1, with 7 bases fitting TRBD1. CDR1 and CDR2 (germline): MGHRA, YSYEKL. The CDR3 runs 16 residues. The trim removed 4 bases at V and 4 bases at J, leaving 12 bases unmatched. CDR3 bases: TGCGCCAGCAGCCCAACTACGACAGGGTTCGTCACTGAAGCTTTCTTT. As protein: CASSPTTTGFVTEAFF.

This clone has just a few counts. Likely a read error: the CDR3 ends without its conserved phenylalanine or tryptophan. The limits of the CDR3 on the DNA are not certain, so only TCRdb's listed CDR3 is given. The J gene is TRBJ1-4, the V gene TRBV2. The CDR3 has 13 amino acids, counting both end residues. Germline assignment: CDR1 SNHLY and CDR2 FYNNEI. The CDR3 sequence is CASSEPGNKGFFC.

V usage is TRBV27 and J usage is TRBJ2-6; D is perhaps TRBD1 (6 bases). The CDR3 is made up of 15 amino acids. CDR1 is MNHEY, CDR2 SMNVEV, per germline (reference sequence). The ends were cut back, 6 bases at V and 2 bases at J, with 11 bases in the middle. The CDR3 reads CASRETGTGANVLTF. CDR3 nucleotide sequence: TGTGCCAGCAGGGAAACAGGGACTGGGGCCAACGTCCTGACTTTC.

CDR3 sequence (DNA): TGTGCCAGCAGTGCCGCAGGGACAGGGGAGGGAAAACTGTTTTTT. It specifies CASSAAGTGEGKLFF. This chain joins TRBV28 and TRBJ1-4, with 10 bases fitting TRBD1. CDR3 length: 15 amino acids. The J segment lost 10 bases and the V segment lost 5 bases, leaving 10 bases of the junction unmatched. The germline gives CDR1 MDHEN, CDR2 SYDVKM.

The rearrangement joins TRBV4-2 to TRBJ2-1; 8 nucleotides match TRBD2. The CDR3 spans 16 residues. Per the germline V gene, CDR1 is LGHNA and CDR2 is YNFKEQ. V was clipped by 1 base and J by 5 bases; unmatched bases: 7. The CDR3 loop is CASSQVLLAAHNEQFF. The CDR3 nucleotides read TGTGCCAGCAGCCAAGTTCTACTAGCGGCCCACAATGAGCAGTTCTTC.

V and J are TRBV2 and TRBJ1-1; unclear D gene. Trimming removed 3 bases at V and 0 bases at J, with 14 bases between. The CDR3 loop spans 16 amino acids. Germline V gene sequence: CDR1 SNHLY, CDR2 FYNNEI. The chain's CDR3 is CASSDPLVQMNTEAFF. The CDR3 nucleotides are TGTGCCAGCAGTGACCCCTTGGTTCAGATGAACACTGAAGCTTTCTTT.

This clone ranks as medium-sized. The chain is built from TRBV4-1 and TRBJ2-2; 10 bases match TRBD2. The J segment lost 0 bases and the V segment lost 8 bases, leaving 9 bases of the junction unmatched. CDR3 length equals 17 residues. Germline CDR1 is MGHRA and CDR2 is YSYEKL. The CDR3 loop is CASGGLAGGPNTGELFF. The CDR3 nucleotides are TGCGCCAGCGGAGGATTAGCGGGAGGTCCGAACACCGGGGAGCTGTTTTTT.

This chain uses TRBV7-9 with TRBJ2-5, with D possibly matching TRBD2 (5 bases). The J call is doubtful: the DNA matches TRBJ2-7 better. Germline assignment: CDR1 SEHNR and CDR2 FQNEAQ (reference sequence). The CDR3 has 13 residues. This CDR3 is CASSLALGYEQYF. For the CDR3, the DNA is TGTGCCAGCAGCTTAGCACTAGGTTACGAGCAGTACTTC.

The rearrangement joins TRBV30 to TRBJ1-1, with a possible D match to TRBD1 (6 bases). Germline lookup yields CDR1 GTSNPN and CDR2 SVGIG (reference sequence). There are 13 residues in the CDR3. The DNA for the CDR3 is TGTGCGATCGACAGGCGACGGAACACTGAAGCTTTCTTT. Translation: CAIDRRRNTEAFF.

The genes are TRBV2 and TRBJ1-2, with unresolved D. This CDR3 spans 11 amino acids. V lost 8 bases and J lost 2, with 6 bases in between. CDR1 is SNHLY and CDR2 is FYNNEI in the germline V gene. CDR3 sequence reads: CASPGNYGYTF. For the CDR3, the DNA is TGTGCCAGCCCGGGGAACTATGGCTACACCTTC.

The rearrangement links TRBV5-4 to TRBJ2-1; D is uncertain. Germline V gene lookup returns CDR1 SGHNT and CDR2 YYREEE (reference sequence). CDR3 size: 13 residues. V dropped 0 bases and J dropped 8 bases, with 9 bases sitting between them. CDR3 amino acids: CASSLDLRYEQFF. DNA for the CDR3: TGTGCCAGCAGCTTGGACCTGAGATATGAGCAGTTCTTC.

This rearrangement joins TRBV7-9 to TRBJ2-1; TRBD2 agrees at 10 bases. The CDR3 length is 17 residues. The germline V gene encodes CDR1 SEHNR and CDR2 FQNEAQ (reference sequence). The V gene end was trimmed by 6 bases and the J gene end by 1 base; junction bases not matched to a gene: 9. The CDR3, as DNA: TGTGCCAGCAGACAAGCTGGGACTAGCGAATCCTACAATGAGCAGTTCTTC. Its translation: CASRQAGTSESYNEQFF.

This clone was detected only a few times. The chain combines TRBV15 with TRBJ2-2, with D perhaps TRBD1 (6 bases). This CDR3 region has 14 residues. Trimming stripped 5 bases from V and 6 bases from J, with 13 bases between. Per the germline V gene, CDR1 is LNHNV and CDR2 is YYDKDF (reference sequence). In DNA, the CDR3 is TGTGCCACCAGCGCACAGGGAAGTCCCGGGGAGCTGTTTTTT. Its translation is CATSAQGSPGELFF.

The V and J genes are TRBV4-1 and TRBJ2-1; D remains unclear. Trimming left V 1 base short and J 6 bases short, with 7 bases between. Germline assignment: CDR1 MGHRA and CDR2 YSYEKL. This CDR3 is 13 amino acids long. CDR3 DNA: TGCGCCAGCAGCCAAGGAAACATCAATGAGCAGTTCTTC. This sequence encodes CASSQGNINEQFF.

CDR3 bases: TGCGCCAGCAGCCAAGATCGATTGGGACTAGCTTTCGACGAGCAGTACTTC. As protein: CASSQDRLGLAFDEQYF. V gene TRBV4-1 combines with J gene TRBJ2-7, with 9 positions matching TRBD2. This CDR3 is 17 amino acids long. The V segment lost 0 bases and the J segment 5 bases; nucleotides outside the gene matches: 11. Germline CDR1 MGHRA, CDR2 YSYEKL.

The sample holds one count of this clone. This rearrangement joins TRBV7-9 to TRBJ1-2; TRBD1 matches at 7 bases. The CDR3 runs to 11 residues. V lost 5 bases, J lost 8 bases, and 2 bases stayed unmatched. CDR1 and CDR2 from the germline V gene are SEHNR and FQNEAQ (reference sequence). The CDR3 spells CASSQQGGYTF. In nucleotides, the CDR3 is TGTGCCAGCAGCCAACAGGGGGGCTACACCTTC. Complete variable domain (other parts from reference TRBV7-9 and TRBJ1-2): DTGVSQNPRHKITKRGQNVTFRCDPISEHNRLYWYRQTLGQGPEFLTYFQNEAQLEKSRLLSDRFSAERPKGSFSTLEIQRTEQGDSAMYLCASSQQGGYTFGSGTRLTVV.

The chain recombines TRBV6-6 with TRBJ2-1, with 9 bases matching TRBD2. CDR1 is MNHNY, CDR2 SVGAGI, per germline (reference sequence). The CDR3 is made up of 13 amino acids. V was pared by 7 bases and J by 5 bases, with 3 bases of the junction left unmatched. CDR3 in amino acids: CASTAGGHNEQFF. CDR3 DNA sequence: TGTGCCAGCACAGCGGGGGGCCACAATGAGCAGTTCTTC.

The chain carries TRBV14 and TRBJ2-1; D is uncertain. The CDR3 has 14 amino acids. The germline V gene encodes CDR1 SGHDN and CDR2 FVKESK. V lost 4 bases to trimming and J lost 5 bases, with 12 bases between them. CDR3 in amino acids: CASSRPRLHNEQFF. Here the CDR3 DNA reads TGTGCCAGCAGCCGCCCGAGGCTACACAATGAGCAGTTCTTC. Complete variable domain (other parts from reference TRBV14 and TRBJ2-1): EAGVTQFPSHSVIEKGQTVTLRCDPISGHDNLYWYRRVMGKEIKFLLHFVKESKQDESGMPNNRFLAERTGGTYSTLKVQPAELEDSGVYFCASSRPRLHNEQFFGPGTRLTVL.

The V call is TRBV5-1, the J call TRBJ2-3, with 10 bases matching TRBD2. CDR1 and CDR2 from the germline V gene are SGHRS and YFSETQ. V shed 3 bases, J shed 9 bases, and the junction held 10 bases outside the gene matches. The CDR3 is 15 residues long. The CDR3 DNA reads TGCGCCAGCAGCTGTGGTAGCGGGAGGTGCCAGACGCAGTATTTT. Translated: CASSCGSGRCQTQYF.

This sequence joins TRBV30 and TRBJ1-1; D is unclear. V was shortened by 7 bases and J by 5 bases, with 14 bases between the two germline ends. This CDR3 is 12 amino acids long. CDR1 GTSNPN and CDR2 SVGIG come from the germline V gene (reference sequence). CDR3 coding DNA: TGTGCCTCACAGACTGGAGGGACTGAAGCTTTCTTT. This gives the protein CASQTGGTEAFF.

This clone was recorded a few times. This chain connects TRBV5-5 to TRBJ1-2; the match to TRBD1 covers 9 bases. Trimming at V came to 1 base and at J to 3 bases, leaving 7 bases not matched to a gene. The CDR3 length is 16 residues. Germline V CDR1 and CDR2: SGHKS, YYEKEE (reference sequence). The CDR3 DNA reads TGTGCCAGCAGCTTGACAGGGGGCTTGGGTTACTATGGCTACACCTTC. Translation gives CASSLTGGLGYYGYTF.

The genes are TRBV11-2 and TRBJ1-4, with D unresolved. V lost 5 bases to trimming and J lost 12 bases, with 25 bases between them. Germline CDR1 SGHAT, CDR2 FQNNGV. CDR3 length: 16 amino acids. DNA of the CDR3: TGTGCCAGCAGCCTCTTCAGGCGGGGAATGCGCGGGGAACTGTTTTTT. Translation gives CASSLFRRGMRGELFF.

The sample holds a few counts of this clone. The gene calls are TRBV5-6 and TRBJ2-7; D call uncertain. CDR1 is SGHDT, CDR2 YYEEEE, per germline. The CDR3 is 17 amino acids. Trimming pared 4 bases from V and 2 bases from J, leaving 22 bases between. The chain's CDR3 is CASSPSRSAHEPYEQYF. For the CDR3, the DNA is TGTGCCAGCAGCCCCAGCAGGTCGGCACATGAGCCCTACGAGCAGTACTTC.